This TCR beta chain is from a study of blood T cell repertoires in COVID-19. In the authors' workflow: Counts of nucleated cells, estimated from reference gene primer amplification, were obtained. Assay: immunoSEQ multiplex PCR; the TCRdb copy retains only in-frame clones and omits some. That table supplies the V and J calls and clone size; D and trimming were determined from the DNA. Altogether a few hundred thousand clones are present, around 87% being singletons, with the ten largest covering roughly 7.1%. The CDR3 is 19 amino acids. Germline trimming cut 0 bases from V and 4 bases from J; bases unmatched to any gene: 14. Germline CDR1 is GTSNPN and CDR2 is SVGIG (reference sequence).

The TCR originated in a woman aged 45-60 years who had recovered from COVID-19. The sample comprised peripheral blood. The chain links TRBV30 to TRBJ2-7; 14 nucleotides line up with TRBD2. The DNA for the CDR3 is TGTGCCTGGAGTGTACGGGGGTCCGGGACTAGCGGGAGTAGGTACGAGCAGTACTTC. Translating it yields CAWSVRGSGTSGSRYEQYF.